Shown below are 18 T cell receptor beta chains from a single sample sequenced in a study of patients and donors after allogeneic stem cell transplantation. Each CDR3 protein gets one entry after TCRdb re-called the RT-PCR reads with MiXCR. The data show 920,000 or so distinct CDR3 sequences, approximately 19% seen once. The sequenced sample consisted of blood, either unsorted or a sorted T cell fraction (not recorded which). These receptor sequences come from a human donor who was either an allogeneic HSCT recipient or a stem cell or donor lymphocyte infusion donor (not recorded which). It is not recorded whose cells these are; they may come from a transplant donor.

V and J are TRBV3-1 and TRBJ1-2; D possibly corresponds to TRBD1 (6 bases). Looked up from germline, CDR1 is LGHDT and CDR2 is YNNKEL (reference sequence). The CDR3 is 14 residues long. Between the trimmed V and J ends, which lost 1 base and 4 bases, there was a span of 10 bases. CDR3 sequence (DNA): TGTGCCAGCAGCCAAGGAAACAGGGCCTATGGCTACACCTTC. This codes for CASSQGNRAYGYTF.

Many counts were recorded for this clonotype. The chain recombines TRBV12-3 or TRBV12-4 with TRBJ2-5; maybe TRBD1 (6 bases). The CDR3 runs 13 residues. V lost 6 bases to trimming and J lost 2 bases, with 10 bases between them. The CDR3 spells CASRTGPQETQYF. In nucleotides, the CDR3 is TGTGCCAGCAGGACAGGACCGCAAGAGACCCAGTACTTC.

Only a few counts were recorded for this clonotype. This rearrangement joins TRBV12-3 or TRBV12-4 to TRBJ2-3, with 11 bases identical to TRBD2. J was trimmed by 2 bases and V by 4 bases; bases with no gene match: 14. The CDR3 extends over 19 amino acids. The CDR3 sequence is CASSSPGLAASPDTDTQYF. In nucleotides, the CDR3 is TGTGCCAGCAGTTCGCCGGGACTAGCGGCTTCACCCGACACAGATACGCAGTATTTT.

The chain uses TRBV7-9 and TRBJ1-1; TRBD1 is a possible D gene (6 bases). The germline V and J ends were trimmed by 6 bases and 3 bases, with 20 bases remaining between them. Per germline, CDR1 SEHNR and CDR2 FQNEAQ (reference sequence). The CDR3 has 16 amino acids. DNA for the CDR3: TGTGCCAGCAGGTTCTGGGGCATTGCAGGGGACACTGAAGCTTTCTTT. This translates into CASRFWGIAGDTEAFF.

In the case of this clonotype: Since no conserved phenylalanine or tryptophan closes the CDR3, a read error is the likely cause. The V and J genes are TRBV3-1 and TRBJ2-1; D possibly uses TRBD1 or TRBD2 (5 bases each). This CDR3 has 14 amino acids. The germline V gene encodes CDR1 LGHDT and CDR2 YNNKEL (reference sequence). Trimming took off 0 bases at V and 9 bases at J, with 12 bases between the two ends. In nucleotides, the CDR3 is TGTGCCAGCAGCCAAGACGACGGGGCGGGTGAGCAGTTCTAC. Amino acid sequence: CASSQDDGAGEQFY.

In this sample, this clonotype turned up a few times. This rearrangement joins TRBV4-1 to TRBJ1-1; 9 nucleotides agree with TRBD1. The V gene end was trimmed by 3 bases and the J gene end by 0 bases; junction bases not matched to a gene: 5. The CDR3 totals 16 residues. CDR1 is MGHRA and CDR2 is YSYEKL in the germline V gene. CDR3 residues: CASSHFGQGMNTEAFF. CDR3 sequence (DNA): TGCGCCAGCAGCCATTTCGGACAGGGGATGAACACTGAAGCTTTCTTT.

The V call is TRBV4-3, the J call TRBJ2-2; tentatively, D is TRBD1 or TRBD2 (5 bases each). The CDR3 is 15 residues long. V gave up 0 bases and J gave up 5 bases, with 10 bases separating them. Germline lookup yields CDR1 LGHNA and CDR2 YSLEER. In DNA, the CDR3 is TGCGCCAGCAGCCAAGAGCAGGGACGGACCGGGGAGCTGTTTTTT. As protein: CASSQEQGRTGELFF.

The CDR3 loop reads CASSQYWAPEAFF. The CDR3, as DNA: TGCGCCAGCAGCCAATACTGGGCCCCTGAAGCTTTCTTT. The chain employs TRBV4-1 and TRBJ1-1; D is uncertain. The V and J ends lost 2 bases and 6 bases respectively, with 10 bases between them. Germline CDR1 MGHRA, CDR2 YSYEKL. This CDR3 contains 13 residues.

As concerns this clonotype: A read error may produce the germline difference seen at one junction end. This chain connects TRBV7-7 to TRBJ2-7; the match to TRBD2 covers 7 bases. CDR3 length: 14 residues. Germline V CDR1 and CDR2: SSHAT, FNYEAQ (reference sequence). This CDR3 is CASSPWGGFYEQYF. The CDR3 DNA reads TGTGCTAGCAGCCCCTGGGGGGGGTTCTACGAGCAGTACTTC.

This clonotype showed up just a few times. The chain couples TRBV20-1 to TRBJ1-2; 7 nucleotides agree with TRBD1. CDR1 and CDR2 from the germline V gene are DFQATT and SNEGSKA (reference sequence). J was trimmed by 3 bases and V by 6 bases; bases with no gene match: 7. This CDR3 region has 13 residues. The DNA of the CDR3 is TGCAGTGCGAACGAAGGGGGCGACTATGGCTACACCTTC. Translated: CSANEGGDYGYTF.

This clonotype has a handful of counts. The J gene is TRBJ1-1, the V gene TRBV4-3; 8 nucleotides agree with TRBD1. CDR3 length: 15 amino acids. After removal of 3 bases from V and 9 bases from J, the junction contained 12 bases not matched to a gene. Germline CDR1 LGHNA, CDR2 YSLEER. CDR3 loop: CASSQEDRGSAQAFF. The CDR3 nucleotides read TGCGCCAGCAGCCAGGAAGACAGGGGAAGTGCCCAAGCTTTCTTT.

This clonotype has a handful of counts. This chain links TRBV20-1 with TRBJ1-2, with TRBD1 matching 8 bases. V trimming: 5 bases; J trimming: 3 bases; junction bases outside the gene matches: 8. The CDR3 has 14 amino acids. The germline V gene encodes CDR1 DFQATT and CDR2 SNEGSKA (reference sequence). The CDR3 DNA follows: TGCAGTGCTCGACGTGGACAGGGTGACTATGGCTACACCTTC. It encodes CSARRGQGDYGYTF.

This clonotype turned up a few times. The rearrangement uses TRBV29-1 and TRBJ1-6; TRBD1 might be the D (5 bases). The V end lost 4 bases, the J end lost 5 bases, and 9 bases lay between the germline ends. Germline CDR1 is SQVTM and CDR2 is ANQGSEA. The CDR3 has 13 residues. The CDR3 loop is CSVAAGNNSPLHF. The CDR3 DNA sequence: TGCAGCGTTGCGGCAGGGAATAATTCACCCCTCCACTTT.

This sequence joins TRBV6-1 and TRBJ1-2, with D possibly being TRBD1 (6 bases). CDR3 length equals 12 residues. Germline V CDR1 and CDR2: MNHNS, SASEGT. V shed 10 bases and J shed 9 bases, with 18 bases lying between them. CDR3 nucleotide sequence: TGTGCCACCTCACTTCAGGGGAGACGCTACACCTTC. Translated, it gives CATSLQGRRYTF.

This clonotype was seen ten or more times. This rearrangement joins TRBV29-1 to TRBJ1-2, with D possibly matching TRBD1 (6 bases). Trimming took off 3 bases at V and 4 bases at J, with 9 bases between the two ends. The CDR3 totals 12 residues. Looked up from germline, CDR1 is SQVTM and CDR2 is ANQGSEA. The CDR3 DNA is TGCAGCGTTGACGGACAGACCTATGGCTACACCTTC. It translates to CSVDGQTYGYTF. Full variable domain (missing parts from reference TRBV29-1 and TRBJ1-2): SAVISQKPSRDICQRGTSLTIQCQVDSQVTMMFWYRQQPGQSLTLIATANQGSEATYESGFVIDKFPISRPNLTFSTLTVSNMSPEDSSIYLCSVDGQTYGYTFGSGTRLTVV.

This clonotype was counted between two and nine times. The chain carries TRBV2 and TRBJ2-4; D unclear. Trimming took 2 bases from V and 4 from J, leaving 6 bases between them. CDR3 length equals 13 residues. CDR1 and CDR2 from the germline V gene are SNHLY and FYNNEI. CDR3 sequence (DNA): TGTGCCAGCAGTGAAATACCGAAAAACATTCAGTACTTC. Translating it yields CASSEIPKNIQYF.

The CDR3 spells CATSDLDRGGEQYF. Written as DNA, the CDR3 is TGTGCCACCAGTGATTTGGACAGGGGGGGCGAGCAGTACTTC. The chain combines TRBV24-1 with TRBJ2-7, with TRBD1 matching 9 bases. Germline V CDR1 and CDR2: KGHDR, SFDVKD. This CDR3 has 14 amino acids. Trimming took 0 bases from V and 6 from J; bases not matched to a gene: 2.

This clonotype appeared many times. DNA of the CDR3: TGCAGCGTGAGGGACCACACAGATACGCAGTATTTT. Its protein product is CSVRDHTDTQYF. This chain connects TRBV29-1 to TRBJ2-3; D assignment may be TRBD1 or TRBD2 (5 bases each). The V end was cut by 6 bases, the J end by 2 bases, with 9 bases between. The CDR3 consists of 12 residues. The germline CDR1 and CDR2 sequences are SQVTM and ANQGSEA.